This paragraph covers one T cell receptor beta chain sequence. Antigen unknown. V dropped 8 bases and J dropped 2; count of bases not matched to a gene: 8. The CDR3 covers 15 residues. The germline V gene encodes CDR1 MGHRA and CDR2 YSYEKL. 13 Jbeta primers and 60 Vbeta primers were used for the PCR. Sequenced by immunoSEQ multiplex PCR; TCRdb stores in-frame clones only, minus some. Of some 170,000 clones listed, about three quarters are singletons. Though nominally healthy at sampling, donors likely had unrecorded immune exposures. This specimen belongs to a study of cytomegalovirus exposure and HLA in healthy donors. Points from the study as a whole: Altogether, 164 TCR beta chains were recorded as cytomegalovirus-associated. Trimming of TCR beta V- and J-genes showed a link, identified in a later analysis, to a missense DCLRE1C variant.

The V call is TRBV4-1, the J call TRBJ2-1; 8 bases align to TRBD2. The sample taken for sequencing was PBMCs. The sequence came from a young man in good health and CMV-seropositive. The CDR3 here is CASSPTGGTYNEQFF. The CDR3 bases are TGCGCCAGCTCCCCGACGGGGGGGACCTACAATGAGCAGTTCTTC.